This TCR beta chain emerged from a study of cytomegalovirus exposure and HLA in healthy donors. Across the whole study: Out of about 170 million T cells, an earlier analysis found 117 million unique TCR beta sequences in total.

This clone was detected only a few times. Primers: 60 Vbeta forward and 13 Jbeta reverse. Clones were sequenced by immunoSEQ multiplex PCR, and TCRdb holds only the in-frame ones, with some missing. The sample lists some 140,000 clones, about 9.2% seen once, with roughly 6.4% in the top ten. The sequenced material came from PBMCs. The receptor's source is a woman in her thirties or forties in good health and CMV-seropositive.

The CDR3 coding sequence is TGTGCCAGCAGTGAAGAGAGGGATTCACCCCTCCACTTT. It encodes CASSEERDSPLHF. V usage is TRBV2 and J usage is TRBJ1-6; D ambiguous. The V and J ends lost 1 base and 8 bases respectively, with 6 bases between them. Looked up from germline, CDR1 is SNHLY and CDR2 is FYNNEI. The CDR3 is 13 residues long.